Following are 15 T cell receptor beta chains from one sample sequenced in a study of blood T cell repertoires in COVID-19. Clones were sequenced by immunoSEQ multiplex PCR, and TCRdb holds only the in-frame ones, with some missing. The sample gives roughly 250,000 clones, around nine tenths of which show up once; 1.6% is in the top ten. The material sequenced was PBMCs or T cells enriched from blood (not recorded which). The source is a woman aged 45 to 65 who had recovered from COVID-19.

The table lists this clone with a few counts. This chain links TRBV5-4 with TRBJ2-3; the match to TRBD2 covers 7 bases. V shed 0 bases and J 7 bases; nucleotides not matched to a gene: 8. The CDR3 length is 15 residues. Per the germline V gene, CDR1 is SGHNT and CDR2 is YYREEE (reference sequence). CDR3 residues: CASSLDPSGANTQYF. CDR3 bases: TGTGCCAGCAGCTTGGATCCTAGCGGAGCGAATACGCAGTATTTT.

The V gene is TRBV5-1, the J gene TRBJ1-2; 9 bases are shared with TRBD1. From germline, CDR1 is SGHRS and CDR2 YFSETQ. The CDR3 contains 16 residues. The trim removed 4 bases at V and 2 bases at J, leaving 9 bases unmatched. CDR3 loop: CASSRYGGQGNYGYTF. The CDR3, as DNA: TGCGCCAGCAGCCGCTACGGAGGACAGGGGAACTATGGCTACACCTTC.

V usage is TRBV19 and J usage is TRBJ1-5; D may be TRBD1 (5 bases). This CDR3 contains 14 residues. The germline V and J ends were trimmed by 5 bases and 4 bases, with 12 bases remaining between them. Germline V gene sequence: CDR1 LNHDA, CDR2 SQIVND (reference sequence). The CDR3 sequence is CASSRGGGNQPQHF. CDR3 DNA sequence: TGTGCCAGTAGTCGCGGGGGGGGAAATCAGCCCCAGCATTTT.

This clone was recorded a few times. The CDR3 reads CASSYGETGYTF. The CDR3 DNA reads TGTGCCAGCAGTTACGGGGAGACTGGCTACACCTTC. V and J are TRBV6-6 and TRBJ1-2; no clear D. The germline V gene encodes CDR1 MNHNY and CDR2 SVGAGI (reference sequence). The CDR3 totals 12 residues. The ends were cut back, 2 bases at V and 7 bases at J, with 8 bases in the middle.

CDR3 in DNA: TGTGCCAGCAGCTTGGAGGGTTGGTCGGGGTCACCCCTCCACTTT. This codes for CASSLEGWSGSPLHF. The chain couples TRBV5-4 to TRBJ1-6; D remains ambiguous. CDR3 length equals 15 residues. The ends were cut back, 0 bases at V and 10 bases at J, with 14 bases in the middle. Germline V gives CDR1 SGHNT, CDR2 YYREEE (reference sequence).

The chain has TRBV19 and TRBJ2-7; 8 nucleotides align to TRBD1. The J segment lost 3 bases and the V segment lost 4 bases, leaving 8 bases of the junction unmatched. Germline V gives CDR1 LNHDA, CDR2 SQIVND (reference sequence). The CDR3 totals 15 residues. As DNA, the CDR3 is TGTGCCAGTAGTAAGGGACAGGCTAACCTCTACGAGCAGTACTTC. Translation gives CASSKGQANLYEQYF.

The chain uses TRBV2 and TRBJ2-1, with D possibly matching TRBD1 (7 bases). Germline V gene data show CDR1 as SNHLY and CDR2 as FYNNEI. V was trimmed by 7 bases and J by 5 bases, leaving 15 bases between them. CDR3 length: 14 amino acids. CDR3 nucleotide sequence: TGTGCCAGCACGCGGGAAAGGGGGCACAATGAGCAGTTCTTC. Translated: CASTRERGHNEQFF.

The count of this clone is one. The chain carries TRBV5-1 and TRBJ1-1; D not certain. From germline, CDR1 is SGHRS and CDR2 YFSETQ. V was shortened by 0 bases and J by 5 bases, with 8 bases between the two germline ends. The CDR3 runs 13 residues. This chain's CDR3 is CASSLVTETEAFF. The CDR3 region has the DNA TGCGCCAGCAGCTTGGTCACGGAGACTGAAGCTTTCTTT.

This chain connects TRBV23-1 to TRBJ2-7; D unclear. TRBV23-1 is noted as an ORF with a role that remains uncertain. V lost 0 bases, J lost 3 bases, and 12 bases lay in between. The CDR3 has 15 amino acids. CDR3 protein: CASSQSRQTFYEQYF. The DNA for the CDR3 is TGCGCCAGCAGTCAATCGCGGCAGACTTTCTACGAGCAGTACTTC.

The chain has TRBV7-9 and TRBJ1-5; 8 bases fit TRBD1. The junction had 11 bases not matched to a gene; V was cut back by 3 bases and J by 4 bases. This CDR3 spans 17 amino acids. In germline, CDR1 is SEHNR, CDR2 FQNEAQ (reference sequence). The CDR3: CASSFNPRQGANQPQHF. In nucleotides, the CDR3 is TGTGCCAGCAGCTTTAACCCCCGCCAGGGGGCAAATCAGCCCCAGCATTTT.

This clone was counted many times. The rearrangement links TRBV27 to TRBJ1-2, with TRBD1 matching 7 bases. This CDR3 is 13 amino acids long. Germline V gives CDR1 MNHEY, CDR2 SMNVEV (reference sequence). V lost 5 bases and J lost 8; bases outside the gene matches: 8. For the CDR3, the DNA is TGTGCCAGCAGTCCGAACAGGGGTGGGGGCTACACCTTC. It specifies CASSPNRGGGYTF.

The chain links TRBV18 to TRBJ2-7; 11 nucleotides align to TRBD2. Germline V gene lookup returns CDR1 KGHSH and CDR2 LQKENI. The CDR3 is 14 residues long. With V trimmed by 4 bases and J by 5 bases, 4 bases remained unmatched. The CDR3 bases are TGTGCCAGCTCACTACTAGCGGGAGCTAACGAGCAGTACTTC. It specifies CASSLLAGANEQYF. Supplemented by reference TRBV18 and TRBJ2-7, the full variable domain reads NAGVMQNPRHLVRRRGQEARLRCSPMKGHSHVYWYRQLPEEGLKFMVYLQKENIIDESGMPKERFSAEFPKEGPSILRIQQVVRGDSAAYFCASSLLAGANEQYFGPGTRLTVT.

This clone came up a few times. This sequence joins TRBV27 and TRBJ1-2; no firm D call. Trimming shortened V by 1 base and J by 5 bases, and 17 bases separated the two germline ends. Germline lookup yields CDR1 MNHEY and CDR2 SMNVEV (reference sequence). CDR3 length equals 16 residues. The DNA of the CDR3 is TGTGCCAGCAGTTTATATGACCCGGGAGGATCTTATGGCTACACCTTC. It is translated as CASSLYDPGGSYGYTF.

This chain's CDR3 is CASSQGDGTGGEKLFF. DNA of the CDR3: TGCGCCAGCAGCCAAGGGGACGGGACAGGGGGTGAAAAACTGTTTTTT. The chain uses TRBV4-3 and TRBJ1-4, with 11 nucleotides matching TRBD1. The germline CDR1 and CDR2 sequences are LGHNA and YSLEER. Trimming at V came to 1 base and at J to 7 bases, leaving 5 bases not matched to a gene. The CDR3 is 16 residues long.

V usage is TRBV12-5 and J usage is TRBJ1-1; 9 positions match TRBD1. There are 14 residues in the CDR3. Germline-derived CDR1 and CDR2 are LGHNT and FRNRAP. J was trimmed by 2 bases and V by 6 bases; bases with no gene match: 4. CDR3: CASGLDRGNTEAFF. The CDR3 nucleotides read TGTGCTAGTGGACTGGACAGGGGAAACACTGAAGCTTTCTTT.